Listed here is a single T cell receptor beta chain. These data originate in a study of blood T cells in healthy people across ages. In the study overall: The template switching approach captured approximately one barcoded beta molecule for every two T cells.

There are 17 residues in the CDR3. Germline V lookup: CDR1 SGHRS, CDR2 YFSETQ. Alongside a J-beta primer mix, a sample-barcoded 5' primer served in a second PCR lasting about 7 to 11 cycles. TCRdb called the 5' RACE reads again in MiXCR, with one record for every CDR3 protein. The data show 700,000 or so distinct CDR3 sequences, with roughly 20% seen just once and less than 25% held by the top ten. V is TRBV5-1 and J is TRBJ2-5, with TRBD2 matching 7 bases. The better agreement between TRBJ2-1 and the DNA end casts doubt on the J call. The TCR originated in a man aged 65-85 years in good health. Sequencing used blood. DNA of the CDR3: TGCGCCAGCAGCTTGGAAGGTTTGGGCGGGGGTAAGAATGAGCAGTTCTTC. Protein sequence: CASSLEGLGGGKNEQFF.